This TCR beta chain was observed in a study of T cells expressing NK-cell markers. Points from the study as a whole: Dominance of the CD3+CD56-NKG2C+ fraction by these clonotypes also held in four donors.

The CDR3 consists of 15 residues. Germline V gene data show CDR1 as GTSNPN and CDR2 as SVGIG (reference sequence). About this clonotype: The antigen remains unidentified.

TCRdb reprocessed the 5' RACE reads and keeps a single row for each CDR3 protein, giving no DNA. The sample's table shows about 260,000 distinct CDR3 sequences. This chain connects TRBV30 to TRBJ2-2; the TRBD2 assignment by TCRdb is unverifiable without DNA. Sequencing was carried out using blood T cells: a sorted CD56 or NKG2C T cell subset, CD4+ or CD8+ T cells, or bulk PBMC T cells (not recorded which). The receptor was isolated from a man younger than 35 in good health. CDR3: CAWMGLAGSWGELFF.